The 5 T cell receptor beta chains listed next were all sequenced from one sample in a study of cytomegalovirus exposure and HLA in healthy donors. Use of 60 Vbeta and 13 Jbeta primers characterized the PCR. TCRdb's table, derived via immunoSEQ multiplex PCR, lists solely in-frame clones and lacks some. The data hold 150,000 or so clones, with 79% observed a single time. Sequencing was done on a sample of PBMCs. The receptors come from a woman in her forties in good health and CMV-seropositive.

The chain combines TRBV7-9 with TRBJ1-3, with D maybe TRBD1 (6 bases). With 3 bases removed from V and 8 bases from J, the gap between germline ends came to 11 bases. Germline CDR1 reads SEHNR; CDR2 reads FQNEAQ (reference sequence). This CDR3 has 13 residues. The CDR3 coding sequence is TGTGCCAGCAGCTTGGGGGCTGGGGACACCATATATTTT. Residues: CASSLGAGDTIYF.

The V and J genes are TRBV9 and TRBJ2-5; TRBD1 agrees at 8 bases. The tail of the sequence fits TRBJ2-7 better, so the J call may be wrong. The CDR3 runs to 14 residues. Germline-derived CDR1 and CDR2 are SGDLS and YYNGEE. CDR3 nucleotides: TGTGCCAGCAGTTCCGGACAGGGCCCCTACGAGCAGTACTTC. This codes for CASSSGQGPYEQYF.

The chain couples TRBV4-1 to TRBJ1-1; TRBD1 matches 7 bases. V shed 4 bases and J 1 base; nucleotides not matched to a gene: 6. The CDR3 has 15 amino acids. Germline CDR1 is MGHRA and CDR2 is YSYEKL. The CDR3 region is CASSPPGQWNTEAFF. CDR3 bases: TGCGCCAGCAGCCCCCCGGGACAGTGGAACACTGAAGCTTTCTTT.

This clone turned up a few times. This chain uses TRBV6-5 with TRBJ2-6; TRBD2 might be the D (5 bases). Germline loops: CDR1 MNHEY, CDR2 SVGAGI. Deletions cut 7 bases from V and 1 base from J, with 11 bases between. The CDR3 sequence is 15 residues long. The CDR3 nucleotides read TGTGCCAGCACCAGTGGACTGTCTGGGGCCAACGTCCTGACTTTC. Translating gives CASTSGLSGANVLTF.

The J gene is TRBJ1-2, the V gene TRBV5-1; D possibly corresponds to TRBD1 (5 bases). V lost 1 base and J 2 bases, leaving 9 bases between the germline ends. CDR3 size: 14 residues. The germline CDR1 and CDR2 sequences are SGHRS and YFSETQ. Here the CDR3 reads CASSLTSGNYGYTF. CDR3 in DNA: TGCGCCAGCAGCTTGACTTCAGGGAACTATGGCTACACCTTC.